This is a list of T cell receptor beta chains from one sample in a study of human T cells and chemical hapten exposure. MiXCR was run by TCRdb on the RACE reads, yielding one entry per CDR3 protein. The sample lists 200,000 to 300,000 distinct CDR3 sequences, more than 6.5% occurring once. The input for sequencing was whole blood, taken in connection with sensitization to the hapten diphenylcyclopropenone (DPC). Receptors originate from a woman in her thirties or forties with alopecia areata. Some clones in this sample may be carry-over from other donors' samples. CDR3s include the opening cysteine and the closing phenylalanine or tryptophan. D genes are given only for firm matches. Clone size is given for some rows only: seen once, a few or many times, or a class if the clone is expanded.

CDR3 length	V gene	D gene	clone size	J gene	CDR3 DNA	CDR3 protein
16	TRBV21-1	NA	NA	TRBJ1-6	TGTGCCAGCAGCAAAGGAAGCAGGTTCCCAGGGTCACCCCTCCACTTT	CASSKGSRFPGSPLHF
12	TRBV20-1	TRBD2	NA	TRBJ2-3	TGCAGTGCTAGGTTAGCGGGGGATACGCAGTATTTT	CSARLAGDTQYF
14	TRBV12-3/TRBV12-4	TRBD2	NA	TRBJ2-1	TGTGCCAGCAGTTTTGGTGCTAGCGGGAGTGAGCAGTTCTTC	CASSFGASGSEQFF
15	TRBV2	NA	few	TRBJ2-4	TGTGCCAGCGTAGGGCGGACTTTAGCCAAAAACATTCAGTACTTC	CASVGRTLAKNIQYF
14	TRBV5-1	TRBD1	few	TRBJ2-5	TGCGCCAGCAGCCCTGGACAGGGTTTGCAGACCCAGTACTTC	CASSPGQGLQTQYF
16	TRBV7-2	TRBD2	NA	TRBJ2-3	TGTGCCAGCAGCTTAAGGTCTAGCGGGAGTACAGATACGCAGTATTTT	CASSLRSSGSTDTQYF
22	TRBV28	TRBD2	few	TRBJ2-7	TGTGCCAGCAGTTTCAGGCTCCGGGGCCGGACTAGCGGGAGGGCCAGTTCCTACGAGCAGTACTTC	CASSFRLRGRTSGRASSYEQYF
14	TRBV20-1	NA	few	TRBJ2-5	TGCAGTGCTAGAGATCAGTACCAACAAGAGACCCAGTACTTC	CSARDQYQQETQYF
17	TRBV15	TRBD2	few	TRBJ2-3	TGTGCCACCAGCAGAGATATCTCAGCGGGAGGGCGGAATACGCAGTATTTT	CATSRDISAGGRNTQYF
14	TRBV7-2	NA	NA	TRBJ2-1	TGTGCCAGCAGCTTGGATAGCCTTTACAATGAGCAGTTCTTC	CASSLDSLYNEQFF
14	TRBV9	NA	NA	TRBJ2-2	TGTGCCAGCAGCGTCCGCCGGGGCACCGGGGAGCTGTTTTTT	CASSVRRGTGELFF
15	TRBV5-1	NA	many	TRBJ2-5	TGCGCCAGCAGCTTGGATGGGGGTCCGCAAGAGACCCAGTACTTC	CASSLDGGPQETQYF
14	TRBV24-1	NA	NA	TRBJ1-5	TGTGCCACCAGTGTTGCGCGGTCCAATCAGCCCCAGCATTTT	CATSVARSNQPQHF
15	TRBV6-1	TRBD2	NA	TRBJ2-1	TGTGCCAGCAGTGGATACACTAGCGGGAGTCCGGAGCAGTTCTTC	CASSGYTSGSPEQFF
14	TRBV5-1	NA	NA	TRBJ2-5	TGCGCCAGCAGCTTGGGTGTCGCACAAGAGACCCAGTACTTC	CASSLGVAQETQYF
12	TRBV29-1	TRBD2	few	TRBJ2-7	TGCAGCGTTGGGACTAGCGGCTACGAGCAGTACTTC	CSVGTSGYEQYF
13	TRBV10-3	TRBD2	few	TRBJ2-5	TGTGCCAGCGCAGCGGGAGGTAAAGAGACCCAGTACTTC	CASAAGGKETQYF
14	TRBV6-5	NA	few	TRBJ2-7	TGTGCCAGCAGTTACCGACGGTTATCGACCGAGCAGTACTTC	CASSYRRLSTEQYF
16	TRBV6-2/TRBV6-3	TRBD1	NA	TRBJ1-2	TGTGCCAGCAGTTACACCCGACAGGGGGGTGAATATGGCTACACCTTC	CASSYTRQGGEYGYTF
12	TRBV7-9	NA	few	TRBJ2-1	TGTGCCAGCAGCCTTGACGTGGGTGAGCAGTTCTTC	CASSLDVGEQFF
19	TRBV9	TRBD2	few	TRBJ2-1	TGTGCCAGCAGCGCAACCGGGACTAGCGTGGCGAGCTCCTACAATGAGCAGTTCTTC	CASSATGTSVASSYNEQFF
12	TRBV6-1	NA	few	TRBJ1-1	TGTGCCTGTAGAGGGGTGAACACTGAAGCTTTCTTT	CACRGVNTEAFF
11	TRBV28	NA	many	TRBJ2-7	TGTGCCAGTTTGATAGGGAACGAGCAGTACTTC	CASLIGNEQYF
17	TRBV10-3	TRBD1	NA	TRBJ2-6	TGTGCCATCAGTGGTGGGGACAGCCACTCTGGGGCCAACGTCCTGACTTTC	CAISGGDSHSGANVLTF
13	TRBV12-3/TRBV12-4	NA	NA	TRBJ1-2	TGTGCCAGCAGTTTAGTGATTAACTATGGCTACACCTTC	CASSLVINYGYTF
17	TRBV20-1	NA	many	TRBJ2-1	TGCAGTGCTAGAGATCCCTCTGTGGTCAAGGGATACAATGAGCAGTTCTTC	CSARDPSVVKGYNEQFF
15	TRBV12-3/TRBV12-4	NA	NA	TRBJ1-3	TGTGCCAGCAGTTTAGAACAGGGACCTGGAAACACCATATATTTT	CASSLEQGPGNTIYF
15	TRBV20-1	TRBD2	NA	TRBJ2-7	TGCAGTGCTAGAGATTCTGGGACTAGCGGATACGAGCAGTACTTC	CSARDSGTSGYEQYF
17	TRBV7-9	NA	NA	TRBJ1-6	TGTGCCAGCAGCTCCCCACAGGGTAGCTCCTATAATTCACCCCTCCACTTT	CASSSPQGSSYNSPLHF
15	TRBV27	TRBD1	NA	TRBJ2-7	TGTGCCAGCAGTCGCCCCGGGACAGGGCGGCCCGAGCAGTACTTC	CASSRPGTGRPEQYF
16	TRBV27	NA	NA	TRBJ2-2	TGTGCCAGCAGTTTGGTCCATGCTTCTCTCGGCGGGGAGCTGTTTTTT	CASSLVHASLGGELFF
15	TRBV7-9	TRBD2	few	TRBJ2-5	TGTGCCAGCAGCTTGAGCGGGGGAGTCCAAGAGACCCAGTACTTC	CASSLSGGVQETQYF